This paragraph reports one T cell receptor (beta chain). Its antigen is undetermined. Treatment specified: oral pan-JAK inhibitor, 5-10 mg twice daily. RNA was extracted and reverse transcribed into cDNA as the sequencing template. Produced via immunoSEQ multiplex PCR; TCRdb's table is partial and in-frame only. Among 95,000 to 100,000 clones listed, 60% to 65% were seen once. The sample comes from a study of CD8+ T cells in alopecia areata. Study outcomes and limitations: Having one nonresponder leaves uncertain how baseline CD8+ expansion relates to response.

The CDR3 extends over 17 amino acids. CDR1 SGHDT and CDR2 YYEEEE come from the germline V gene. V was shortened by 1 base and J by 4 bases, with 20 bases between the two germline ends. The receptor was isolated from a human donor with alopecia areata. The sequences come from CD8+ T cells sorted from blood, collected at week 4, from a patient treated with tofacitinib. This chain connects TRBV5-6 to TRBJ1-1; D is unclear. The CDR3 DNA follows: TGTGCCAGCAGCTTGCGAGAGAAGGGAATCCAGGCCACTGAAGCTTTCTTT. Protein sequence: CASSLREKGIQATEAFF.